This is a list of T cell receptor beta chains from one sample in a study of cytomegalovirus exposure and HLA in healthy donors. Sequencing was performed with immunoSEQ multiplex PCR; in TCRdb, only in-frame clones are kept and a portion is missing. There are about 170,000 clones in the sample; 73% occur only once, and roughly 5.4% lies in the top ten. Source material: PBMCs. The source of these receptors is a young woman in good health and CMV-seropositive. CDR3s leave out the opening cysteine and the closing phenylalanine or tryptophan.

j_call,v_call,cdr3_aa
TRBJ2-7,TRBV4-3,ASSQGLDYEQY
TRBJ2-1,TRBV4-1,ASSHGLAGDNEQF
TRBJ1-4,TRBV4-3,ASSQTSRGGNEKLF
TRBJ1-1,TRBV18,ASSLDPGGSEAF
TRBJ2-7,TRBV6-5,ASSYSRQGASHEQY
TRBJ2-5,TRBV9,ASSVETAQETQY
TRBJ1-5,TRBV6-5,ASRSTGFQQPQH
TRBJ1-1,TRBV7-2,ASSLGREGTEAF
TRBJ1-1,TRBV11-1,ASTPEGGTEAF
TRBJ2-5,TRBV15,ATSRDRGGAAETQY
TRBJ2-1,TRBV7-9,ASSSVGALLGEQF